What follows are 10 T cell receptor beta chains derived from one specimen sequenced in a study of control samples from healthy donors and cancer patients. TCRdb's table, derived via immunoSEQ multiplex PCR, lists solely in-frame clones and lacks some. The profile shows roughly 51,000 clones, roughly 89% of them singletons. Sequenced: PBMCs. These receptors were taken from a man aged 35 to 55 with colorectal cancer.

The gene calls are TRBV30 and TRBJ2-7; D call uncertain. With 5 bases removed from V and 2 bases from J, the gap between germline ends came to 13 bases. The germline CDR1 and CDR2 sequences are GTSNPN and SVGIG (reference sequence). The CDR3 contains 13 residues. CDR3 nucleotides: TGTGCCTGGGCTCAAAAAACAGCCTACGAGCAGTACTTC. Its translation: CAWAQKTAYEQYF.

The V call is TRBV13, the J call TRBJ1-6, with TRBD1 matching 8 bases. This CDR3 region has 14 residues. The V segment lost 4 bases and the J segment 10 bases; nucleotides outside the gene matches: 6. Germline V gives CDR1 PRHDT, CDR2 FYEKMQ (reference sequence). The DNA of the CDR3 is TGTGCCAGCAGCTCGACAGGGGCAAACTCACCCCTCCACTTT. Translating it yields CASSSTGANSPLHF.

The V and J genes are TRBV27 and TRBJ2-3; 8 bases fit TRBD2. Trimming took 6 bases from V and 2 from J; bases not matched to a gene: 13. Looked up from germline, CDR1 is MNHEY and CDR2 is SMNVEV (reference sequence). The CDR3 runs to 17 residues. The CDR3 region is CASSHVTPSGHTDTQYF. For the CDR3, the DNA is TGTGCCAGCAGCCATGTTACTCCTAGCGGGCACACAGATACGCAGTATTTT.

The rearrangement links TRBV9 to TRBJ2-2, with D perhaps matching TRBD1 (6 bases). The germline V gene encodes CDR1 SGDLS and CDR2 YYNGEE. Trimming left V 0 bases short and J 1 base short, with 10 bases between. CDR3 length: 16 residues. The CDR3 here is CASSVAGQLNTGELFF. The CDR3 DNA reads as TGTGCCAGCAGCGTAGCAGGACAGTTGAACACCGGGGAGCTGTTTTTT.

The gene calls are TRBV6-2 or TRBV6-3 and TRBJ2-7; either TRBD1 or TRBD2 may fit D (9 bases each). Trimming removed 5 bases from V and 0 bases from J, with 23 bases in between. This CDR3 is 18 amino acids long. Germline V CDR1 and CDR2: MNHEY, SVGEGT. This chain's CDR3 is CASSRTGAGGRASYEQYF. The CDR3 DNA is TGTGCCAGCAGTAGGACAGGGGCAGGCGGGAGGGCCTCCTACGAGCAGTACTTC.

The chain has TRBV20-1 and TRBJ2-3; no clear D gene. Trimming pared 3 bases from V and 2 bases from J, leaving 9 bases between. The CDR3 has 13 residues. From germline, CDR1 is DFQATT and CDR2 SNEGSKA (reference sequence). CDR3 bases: TGCAGTGCTAGTCGGTACACCACAGATACGCAGTATTTT. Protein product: CSASRYTTDTQYF.

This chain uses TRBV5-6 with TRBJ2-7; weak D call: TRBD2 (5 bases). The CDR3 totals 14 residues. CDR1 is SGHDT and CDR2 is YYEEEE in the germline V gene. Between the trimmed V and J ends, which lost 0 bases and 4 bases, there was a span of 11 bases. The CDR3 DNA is TGTGCCAGCAGCTTGGGAGTGCCGGGGTACGAGCAGTACTTC. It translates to CASSLGVPGYEQYF.

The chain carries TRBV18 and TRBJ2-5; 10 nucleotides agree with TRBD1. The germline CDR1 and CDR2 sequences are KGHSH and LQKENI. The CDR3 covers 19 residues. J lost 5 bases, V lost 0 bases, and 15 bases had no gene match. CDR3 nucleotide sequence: TGTGCCAGCTCACCACCGATTTTTGACAGGGGGCTAAGGGATGAGACCCAGTACTTC. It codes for CASSPPIFDRGLRDETQYF. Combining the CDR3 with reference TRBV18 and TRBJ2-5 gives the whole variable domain NAGVMQNPRHLVRRRGQEARLRCSPMKGHSHVYWYRQLPEEGLKFMVYLQKENIIDESGMPKERFSAEFPKEGPSILRIQQVVRGDSAAYFCASSPPIFDRGLRDETQYFGPGTRLLVL.

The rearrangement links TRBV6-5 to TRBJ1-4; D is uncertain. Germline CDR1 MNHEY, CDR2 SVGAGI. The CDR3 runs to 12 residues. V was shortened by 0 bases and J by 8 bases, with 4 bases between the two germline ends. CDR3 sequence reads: CASSYSGEKLFF. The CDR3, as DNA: TGTGCCAGCAGTTACTCAGGGGAAAAACTGTTTTTT.

The DNA of the CDR3 is TGTGCCAGCAGCTTAGCCCTCGGGGCTAGCGGGACCTACGAGCAGTACTTC. It is translated as CASSLALGASGTYEQYF. The chain employs TRBV7-8 and TRBJ2-7; 9 nucleotides align to TRBD2. CDR1 and CDR2 (germline): SGHVS, FQNEAQ. The V and J ends lost 0 bases and 2 bases, in that order; junction bases with no gene match: 8. The CDR3 totals 17 residues. Using reference TRBV7-8 and TRBJ2-7 for the parts outside the CDR3, the full variable domain is GAGVSQSPRYKVAKRGQDVALRCDPISGHVSLFWYQQALGQGPEFLTYFQNEAQLDKSGLPSDRFFAERPEGSVSTLKIQRTQQEDSAVYLCASSLALGASGTYEQYFGPGTRLTVT.